This T cell receptor (beta chain) was sequenced for a study of blood T cell repertoires in COVID-19. The assay was immunoSEQ multiplex PCR, and TCRdb's table has in-frame clones only and misses some. The sample includes some 60,000 clones, roughly 86% of them seen just once. This clone was detected only once. CDR1 is MGHRA, CDR2 YSYEKL, per germline. The CDR3 contains 13 residues. V was pared by 1 base and J by 5 bases, with 8 bases between. The sample comprised peripheral blood. The clonotype was recovered from a man between 65 and 85 years old with acute or convalescent COVID-19. The chain links TRBV4-1 to TRBJ2-5; D gene ambiguous. This CDR3 reads CASSQGVRETQYF. The CDR3 nucleotides read TGCGCCAGCAGCCAAGGGGTGCGGGAGACCCAGTACTTC.